This T cell receptor beta chain was identified in a study of beta chain features in type 1 diabetes. Study results and caveats: Type 1 diabetes patients showed a moderate but significant shortening of TCRB CDR3s in all four CD4+ subsets.

Every isolated RNA sample was fully reverse transcribed, so sequencing captured expressed TCRB transcripts. The study sequenced naive, central memory and regulatory T cell samples to an average of approximately 4 million reads. Sequenced by immunoSEQ multiplex PCR; TCRdb stores in-frame clones only, minus some. Of 140,000 to 150,000 clones in the sample, about 50% were seen once. Germline V gene lookup returns CDR1 LNHDA and CDR2 SQIVND (reference sequence). This CDR3 region has 14 residues. V lost 1 base, J lost 4 bases, and 8 bases lay in between. Of note for this clone: Its antigen is currently unknown.

Specimen: Tregs from blood. The chain is built from TRBV19 and TRBJ2-1; no reliable D call. The TCR was taken from a man in his late teens or twenties in good health. In DNA form, the CDR3 reads TGTGCCAGTAGTATAGGTTCTCCGTACAATGAGCAGTTCTTC. Amino acid sequence: CASSIGSPYNEQFF.